This T cell receptor beta chain emerged from a study of blood T cell repertoires in COVID-19. Only in-frame clones appear in the TCRdb table, and some are missing; sequencing was by immunoSEQ multiplex PCR. Among around 25,000 clones listed, 80% to 85% were seen once. Between the trimmed V and J ends, which lost 6 bases and 1 base, there was a span of 7 bases. CDR1 is MNHEY and CDR2 is SVGEGT in the germline V gene. CDR3 size: 12 residues. The origin of this receptor is a man aged 65 to 85 with acute or convalescent COVID-19. The chain recombines TRBV6-2 or TRBV6-3 with TRBJ2-7; no definite D call. Sequencing used peripheral blood. The CDR3 DNA sequence: TGTGCCAGCAGCCCCGGGTCCTACGAGCAGTACTTC. Residues: CASSPGSYEQYF.